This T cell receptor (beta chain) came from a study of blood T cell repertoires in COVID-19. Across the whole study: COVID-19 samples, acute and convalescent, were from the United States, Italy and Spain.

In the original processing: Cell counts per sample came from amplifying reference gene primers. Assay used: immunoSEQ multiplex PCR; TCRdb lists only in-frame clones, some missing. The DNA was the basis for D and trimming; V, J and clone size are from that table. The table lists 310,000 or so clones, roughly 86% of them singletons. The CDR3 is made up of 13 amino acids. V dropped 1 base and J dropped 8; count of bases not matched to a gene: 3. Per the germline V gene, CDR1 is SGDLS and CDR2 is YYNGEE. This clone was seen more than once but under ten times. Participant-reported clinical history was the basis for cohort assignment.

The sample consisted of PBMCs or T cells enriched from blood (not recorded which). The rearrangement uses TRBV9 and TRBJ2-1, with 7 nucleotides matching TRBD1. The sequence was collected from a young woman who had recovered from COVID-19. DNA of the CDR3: TGTGCCAGCAGCGTAAGGACAGGCGATGAGCAGTTCTTC. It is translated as CASSVRTGDEQFF. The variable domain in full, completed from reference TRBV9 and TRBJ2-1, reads DSGVTQTPKHLITATGQRVTLRCSPRSGDLSVYWYQQSLDQGLQFLIQYYNGEERAKGNILERFSAQQFPDLHSELNLSSLELGDSALYFCASSVRTGDEQFFGPGTRLTVL.